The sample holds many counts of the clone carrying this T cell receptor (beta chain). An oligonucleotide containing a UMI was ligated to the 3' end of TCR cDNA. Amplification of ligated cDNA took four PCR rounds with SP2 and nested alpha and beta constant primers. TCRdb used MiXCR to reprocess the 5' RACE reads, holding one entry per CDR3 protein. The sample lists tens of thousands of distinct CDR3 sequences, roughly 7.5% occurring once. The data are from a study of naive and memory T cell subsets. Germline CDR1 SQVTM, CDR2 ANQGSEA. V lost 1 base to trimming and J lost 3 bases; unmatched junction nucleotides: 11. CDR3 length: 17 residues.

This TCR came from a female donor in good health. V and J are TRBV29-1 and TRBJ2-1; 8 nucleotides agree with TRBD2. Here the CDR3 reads CSVEATREGTYYNEQFF. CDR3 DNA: TGCAGCGTTGAAGCCACCCGGGAGGGGACCTACTACAATGAGCAGTTCTTC.